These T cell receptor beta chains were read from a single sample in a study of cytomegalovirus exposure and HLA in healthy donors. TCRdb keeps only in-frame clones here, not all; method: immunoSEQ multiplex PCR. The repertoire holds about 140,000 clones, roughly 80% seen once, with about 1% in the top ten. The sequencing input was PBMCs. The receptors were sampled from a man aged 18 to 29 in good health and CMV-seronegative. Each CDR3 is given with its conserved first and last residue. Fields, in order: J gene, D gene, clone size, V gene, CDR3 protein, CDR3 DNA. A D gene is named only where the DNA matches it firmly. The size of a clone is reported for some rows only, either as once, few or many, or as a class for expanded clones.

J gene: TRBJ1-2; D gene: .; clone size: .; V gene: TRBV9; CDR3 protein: CASSVATGLGYTF; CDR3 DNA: TGTGCCAGCAGCGTAGCTACAGGCCTTGGCTACACCTTC
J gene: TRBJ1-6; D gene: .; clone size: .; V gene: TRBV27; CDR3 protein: CASSLYGTLGSPLHF; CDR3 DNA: TGTGCCAGCAGTTTATACGGGACTCTGGGTTCACCCCTCCACTTT
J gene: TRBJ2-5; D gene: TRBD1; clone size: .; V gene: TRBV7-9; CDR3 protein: CSSSFTGGGETQYF; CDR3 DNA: TGTTCCAGCAGCTTTACAGGGGGCGGCGAGACCCAGTACTTC
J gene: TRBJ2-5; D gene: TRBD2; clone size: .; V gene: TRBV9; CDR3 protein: CASSRIAGEETQYF; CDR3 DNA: TGTGCCAGCAGCCGGATAGCGGGGGAAGAGACCCAGTACTTC
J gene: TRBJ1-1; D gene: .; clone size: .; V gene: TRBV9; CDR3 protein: CASSGQGLEAFF; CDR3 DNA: TGTGCCAGCAGTGGGCAGGGTCTAGAAGCTTTCTTT
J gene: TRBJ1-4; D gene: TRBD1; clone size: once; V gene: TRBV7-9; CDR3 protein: CSSSLGTGVTLNEKLFF; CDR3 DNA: TGTTCCAGCAGCTTAGGGACAGGGGTTACCCTCAATGAAAAACTGTTTTTT
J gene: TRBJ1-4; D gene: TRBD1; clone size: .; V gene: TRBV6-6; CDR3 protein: CASKRRQGSEKLFF; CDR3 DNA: TGTGCCAGCAAACGACGACAGGGGAGTGAAAAACTGTTTTTT
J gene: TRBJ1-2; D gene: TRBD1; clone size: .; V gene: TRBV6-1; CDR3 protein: CASSDPTGIYGYTF; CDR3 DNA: TGTGCCAGCAGTGACCCGACAGGGATCTATGGCTACACCTTC
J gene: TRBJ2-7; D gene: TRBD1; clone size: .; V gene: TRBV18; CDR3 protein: CASSPDRGQSEQYF; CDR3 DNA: TGTGCCAGCTCACCGGACAGGGGGCAATCCGAGCAGTACTTC
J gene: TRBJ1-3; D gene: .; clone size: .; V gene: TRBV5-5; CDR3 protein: CASSLTVSSGNTIYF; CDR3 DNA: TGTGCCAGCAGCCTTACTGTTAGCTCTGGAAACACCATATATTTT
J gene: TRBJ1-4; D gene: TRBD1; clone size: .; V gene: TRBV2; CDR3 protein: CASSEGQGAREKLFF; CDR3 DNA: TGTGCCAGCAGCGAGGGACAGGGGGCGCGGGAAAAACTGTTTTTT
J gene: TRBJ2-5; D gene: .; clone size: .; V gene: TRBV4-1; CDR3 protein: CASSQVRGTQYF; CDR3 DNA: TGCGCCAGCAGCCAAGTAAGGGGGACCCAGTACTTC
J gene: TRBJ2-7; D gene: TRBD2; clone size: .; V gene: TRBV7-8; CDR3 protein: CASSLGLAKEQYF; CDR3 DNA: TGTGCCAGCAGCTTGGGACTAGCTAAGGAGCAGTACTTC
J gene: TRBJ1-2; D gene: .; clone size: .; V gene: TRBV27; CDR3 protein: CASSHGGDYGYTF; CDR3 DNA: TGTGCCAGCAGCCACGGGGGTGACTATGGCTACACCTTC
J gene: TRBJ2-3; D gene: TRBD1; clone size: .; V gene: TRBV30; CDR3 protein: CAWRTGGTDTQYF; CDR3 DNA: TGTGCCTGGCGGACAGGGGGTACAGATACGCAGTATTTT
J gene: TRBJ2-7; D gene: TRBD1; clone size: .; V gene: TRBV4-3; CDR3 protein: CASSPQQGAPSEQYF; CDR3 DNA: TGCGCCAGCAGCCCTCAACAGGGGGCGCCCAGCGAGCAGTACTTC
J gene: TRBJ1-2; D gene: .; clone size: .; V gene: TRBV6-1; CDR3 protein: CASDLDRGYGYTF; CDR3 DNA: TGTGCCAGCGACCTAGACAGAGGCTATGGCTACACCTTC
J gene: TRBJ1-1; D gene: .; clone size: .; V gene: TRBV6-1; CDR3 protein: CASSEWDTMNTEAFF; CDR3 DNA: TGTGCCAGCAGTGAATGGGACACAATGAACACTGAAGCTTTCTTT
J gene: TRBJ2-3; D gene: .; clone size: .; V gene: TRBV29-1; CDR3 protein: CSVWEGGTDTQYF; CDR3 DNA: TGCAGCGTCTGGGAAGGGGGCACAGATACGCAGTATTTT
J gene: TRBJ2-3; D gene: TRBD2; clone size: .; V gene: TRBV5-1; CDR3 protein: CASSFPIAGGADTQYF; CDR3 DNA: TGCGCCAGCAGCTTTCCGATAGCGGGGGGCGCAGATACGCAGTATTTT
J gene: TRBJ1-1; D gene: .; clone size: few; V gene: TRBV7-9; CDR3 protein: CASSSDRSEAFF; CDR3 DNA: TGTGCCAGCAGCTCAGACAGGTCTGAAGCTTTCTTT
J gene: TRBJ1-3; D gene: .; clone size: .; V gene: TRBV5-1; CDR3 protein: CASGQSSGNTIYF; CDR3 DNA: TGCGCCAGCGGGCAGAGCTCTGGAAACACCATATATTTT
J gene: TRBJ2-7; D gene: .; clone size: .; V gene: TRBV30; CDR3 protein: CAWTERGREVGGSPYEQYF; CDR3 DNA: TGTGCCTGGACCGAAAGGGGACGCGAGGTGGGGGGTTCCCCCTACGAGCAGTACTTC
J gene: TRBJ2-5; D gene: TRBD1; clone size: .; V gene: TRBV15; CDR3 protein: CATSRQRGLYQETQYF; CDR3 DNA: TGTGCCACCAGCAGGCAGAGGGGGCTGTACCAAGAGACCCAGTACTTC
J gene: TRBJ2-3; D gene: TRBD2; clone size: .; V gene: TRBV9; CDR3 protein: CASSAGLAASTDTQYF; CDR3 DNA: TGTGCCAGCAGCGCTGGACTAGCGGCCAGCACAGATACGCAGTATTTT
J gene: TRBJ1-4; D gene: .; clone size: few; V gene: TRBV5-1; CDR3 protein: CASSLGVGVREKLFF; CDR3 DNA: TGCGCCAGCAGCTTGGGTGTCGGGGTGCGGGAAAAACTGTTTTTT
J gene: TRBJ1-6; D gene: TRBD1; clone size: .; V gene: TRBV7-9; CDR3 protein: CATPLGQGNSPLHF; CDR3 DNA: TGTGCCACCCCACTTGGACAGGGTAATTCACCCCTCCACTTT
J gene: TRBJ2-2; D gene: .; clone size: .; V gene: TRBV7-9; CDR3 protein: CASSRLGELFF; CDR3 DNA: TGTGCCAGCAGCCGTCTCGGGGAGCTGTTTTTT
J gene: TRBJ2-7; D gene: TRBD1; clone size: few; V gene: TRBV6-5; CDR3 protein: CASSATGLYEQYF; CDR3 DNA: TGTGCCAGCAGCGCGACAGGGCTCTACGAGCAGTACTTC
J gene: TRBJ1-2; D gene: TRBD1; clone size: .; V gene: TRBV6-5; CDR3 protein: CASSYLGQESYGYTF; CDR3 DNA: TGTGCCAGCAGTTACTTGGGACAGGAGAGCTATGGCTACACCTTC
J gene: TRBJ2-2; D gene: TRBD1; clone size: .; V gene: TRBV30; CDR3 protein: CAWSEGTGGDTGELFF; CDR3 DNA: TGTGCCTGGAGCGAGGGGACAGGGGGCGACACCGGGGAGCTGTTTTTT
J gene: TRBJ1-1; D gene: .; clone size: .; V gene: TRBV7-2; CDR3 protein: CASSLDVSGGNTEAFF; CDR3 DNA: TGTGCCAGCAGCTTAGATGTTAGCGGGGGGAACACTGAAGCTTTCTTT
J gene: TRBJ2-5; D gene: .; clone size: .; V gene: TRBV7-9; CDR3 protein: CSSSLPRLDSHGQTQYF; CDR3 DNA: TGTTCCAGCAGCTTACCGCGGTTGGACAGCCATGGACAGACCCAGTACTTC
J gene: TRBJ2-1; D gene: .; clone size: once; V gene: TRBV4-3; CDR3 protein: CASSQDFDEQFF; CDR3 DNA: TGCGCCAGCAGCCAAGATTTCGATGAGCAGTTCTTC
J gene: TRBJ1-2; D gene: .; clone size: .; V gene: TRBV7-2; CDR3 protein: CASSFSGDTPFIGYTF; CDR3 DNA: TGTGCCAGCAGCTTTTCAGGGGACACCCCCTTTATTGGCTACACCTTC
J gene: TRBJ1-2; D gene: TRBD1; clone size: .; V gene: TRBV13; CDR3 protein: CASSLINRGLLF; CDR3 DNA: TGTGCCAGCAGCTTAATAAATAGGGGGCTCCTCTTC
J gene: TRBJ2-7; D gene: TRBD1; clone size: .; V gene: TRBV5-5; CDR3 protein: CASSLSSGTGFYEQYF; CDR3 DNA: TGTGCCAGCAGCTTGTCGTCCGGGACAGGGTTCTACGAGCAGTACTTC
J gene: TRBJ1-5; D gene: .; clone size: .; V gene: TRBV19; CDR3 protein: CASSLQGNQPQHF; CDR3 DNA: TGTGCCAGTAGTCTCCAGGGCAATCAGCCCCAGCATTTT
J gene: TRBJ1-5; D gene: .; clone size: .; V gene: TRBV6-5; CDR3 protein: CASSYSPAGPQHF; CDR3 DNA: TGTGCCAGCAGTTACTCACCCGCAGGACCCCAGCATTTT
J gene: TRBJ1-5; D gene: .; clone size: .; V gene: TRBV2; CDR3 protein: CASSDRGHQPQHF; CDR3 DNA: TGTGCCAGCAGTGACCGCGGGCATCAGCCCCAGCATTTT
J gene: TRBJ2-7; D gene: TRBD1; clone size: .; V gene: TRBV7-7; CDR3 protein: CASSFQRDSSYEQYF; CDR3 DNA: TGTGCTAGCAGCTTTCAACGGGACAGTTCCTACGAGCAGTACTTC
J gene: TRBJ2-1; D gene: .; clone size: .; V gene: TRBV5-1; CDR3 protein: CASSLAGGIGHEQFF; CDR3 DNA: TGCGCCAGCAGCTTGGCCGGAGGTATTGGACATGAGCAGTTCTTC
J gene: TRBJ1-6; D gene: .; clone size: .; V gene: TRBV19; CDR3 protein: CASNTRGSPLHF; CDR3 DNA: TGTGCCAGTAACACAAGGGGCTCACCCCTCCACTTT
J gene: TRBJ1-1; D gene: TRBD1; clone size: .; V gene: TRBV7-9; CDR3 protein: CASSRILQGATEAFF; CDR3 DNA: TGTGCCAGCAGCCGGATTTTACAGGGGGCAACTGAAGCTTTCTTT